This T cell receptor beta chain comes out of a study of blood T cell repertoires in COVID-19. Study-level information: The samples span acute and convalescent COVID-19 from the United States, Italy and Spain. T cells, B-cell-depleted T cells, or PBMCs supplied cDNA or gDNA.

Original handling: Researchers report that nucleated cell counts were estimated from reference gene primer amplification. Sequencing used immunoSEQ multiplex PCR; TCRdb keeps in-frame clones, though not all of them. D and trimming come from the DNA, and the V and J calls and clone size come from that table. Among about 190,000 clones listed, nearly 90% were seen once. The CDR3 runs to 17 residues. CDR1 is LGHDT, CDR2 YNNKEL, per germline (reference sequence). V lost 2 bases to trimming and J lost 0 bases, with 15 bases between them. This clonotype was obtained from a man aged 50 or older with acute or convalescent COVID-19. V usage is TRBV3-1 (or the pseudogene TRBV3-2) and J usage is TRBJ2-3; maybe TRBD2 (7 bases). Sequenced material: peripheral blood. Written as DNA, the CDR3 is TGTGCCAGCAGCCAATGGGGGGCTAGCGGAAGCACAGATACGCAGTATTTT. Translating it yields CASSQWGASGSTDTQYF.